The following is a TCR beta chain sequence with its context. The sample belongs to a study of blood T cell repertoires in COVID-19. Sequencing used immunoSEQ multiplex PCR; TCRdb keeps in-frame clones, though not all of them. The sample lists roughly 140,000 clones; roughly 79% were seen once. The CDR3 is made up of 15 amino acids. Germline CDR1 MNHEY, CDR2 SVGEGT. V lost 2 bases and J lost 2; bases outside the gene matches: 5. The J gene is TRBJ2-5, the V gene TRBV6-2 or TRBV6-3; TRBD2 matches 7 bases. The receptor comes from a human donor in a cohort sampled during active COVID-19. What was sequenced was peripheral blood. CDR3 residues: CASSYGRDTQETQYF. CDR3 in DNA: TGTGCCAGCAGTTACGGGAGGGATACTCAAGAGACCCAGTACTTC.